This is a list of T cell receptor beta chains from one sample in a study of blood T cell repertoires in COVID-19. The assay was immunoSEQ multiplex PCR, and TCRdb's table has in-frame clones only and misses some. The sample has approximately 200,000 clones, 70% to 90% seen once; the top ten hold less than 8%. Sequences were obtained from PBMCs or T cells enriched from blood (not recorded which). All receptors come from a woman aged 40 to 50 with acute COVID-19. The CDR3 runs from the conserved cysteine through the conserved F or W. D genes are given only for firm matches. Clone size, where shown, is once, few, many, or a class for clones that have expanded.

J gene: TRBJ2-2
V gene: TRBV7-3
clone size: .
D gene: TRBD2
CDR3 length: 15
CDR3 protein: CASSFSGPNTGELFF
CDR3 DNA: TGTGCCAGCAGCTTTAGCGGGCCGAACACCGGGGAGCTGTTTTTT

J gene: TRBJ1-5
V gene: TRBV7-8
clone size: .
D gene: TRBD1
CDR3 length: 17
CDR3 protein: CASSGGQGTYSNQPQHF
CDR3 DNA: TGTGCCAGCAGCGGGGGACAGGGAACTTATAGCAATCAGCCCCAGCATTTT

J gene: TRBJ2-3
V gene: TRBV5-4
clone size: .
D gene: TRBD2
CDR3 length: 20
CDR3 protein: CASSLGRFGLAGVSTDTQYF
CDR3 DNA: TGTGCCAGCAGCTTGGGGAGATTTGGACTAGCGGGAGTAAGCACAGATACGCAGTATTTT

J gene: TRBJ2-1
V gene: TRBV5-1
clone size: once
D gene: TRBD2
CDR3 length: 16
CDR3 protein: CASSLIAGGPNNEQFF
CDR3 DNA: TGCGCCAGCAGCTTGATAGCGGGGGGGCCTAACAATGAGCAGTTCTTC

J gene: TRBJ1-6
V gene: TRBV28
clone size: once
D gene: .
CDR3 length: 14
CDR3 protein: CASSLFGQNSPLHF
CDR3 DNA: TGTGCCAGCAGTTTATTTGGACAAAATTCACCCCTCCACTTT

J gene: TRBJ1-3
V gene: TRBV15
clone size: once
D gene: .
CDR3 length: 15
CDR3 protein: CATSRDQGGGNTIYF
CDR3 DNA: TGTGCCACCAGCAGAGATCAGGGTGGGGGAAACACCATATATTTT

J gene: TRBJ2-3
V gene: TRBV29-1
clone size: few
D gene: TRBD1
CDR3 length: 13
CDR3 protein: CSAQTGGTDTQYF
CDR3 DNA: TGCAGCGCCCAAACAGGGGGGACAGATACGCAGTATTTT

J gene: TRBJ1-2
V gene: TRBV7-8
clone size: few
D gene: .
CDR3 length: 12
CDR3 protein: CASSSFERGYTF
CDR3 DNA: TGTGCCAGCAGCTCCTTCGAGAGAGGCTACACCTTC

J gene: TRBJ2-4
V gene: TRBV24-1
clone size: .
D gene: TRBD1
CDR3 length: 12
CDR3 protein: CATSETGNSQYF
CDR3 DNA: TGTGCCACCAGTGAGACAGGGAATAGTCAGTACTTC

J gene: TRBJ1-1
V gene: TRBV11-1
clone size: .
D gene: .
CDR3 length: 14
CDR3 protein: CASSLRGGGTEAFF
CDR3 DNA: TGTGCCAGCAGCTTACGGGGGGGAGGCACTGAAGCTTTCTTT

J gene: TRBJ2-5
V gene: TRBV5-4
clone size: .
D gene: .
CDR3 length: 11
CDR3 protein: CASSTEETQYF
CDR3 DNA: TGTGCCAGCAGTACGGAAGAGACCCAGTACTTC

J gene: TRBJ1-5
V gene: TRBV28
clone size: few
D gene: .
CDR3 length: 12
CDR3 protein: CASSPNSQPQHF
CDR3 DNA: TGTGCCAGCAGTCCGAATAGTCAGCCCCAGCATTTT

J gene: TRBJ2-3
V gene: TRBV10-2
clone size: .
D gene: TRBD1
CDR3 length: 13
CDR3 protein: CAGGTGSTDTQYF
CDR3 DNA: TGCGCCGGAGGGACAGGGTCAACAGATACGCAGTATTTT

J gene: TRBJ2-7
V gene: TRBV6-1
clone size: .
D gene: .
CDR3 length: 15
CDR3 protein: CASIGRMRQGYEQYF
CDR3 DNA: TGTGCCAGCATTGGCAGGATGCGGCAGGGCTACGAGCAGTACTTC

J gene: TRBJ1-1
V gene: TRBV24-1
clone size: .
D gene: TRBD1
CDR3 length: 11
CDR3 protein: CATRQGPEAFF
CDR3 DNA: TGTGCCACCCGACAGGGACCCGAAGCTTTCTTT

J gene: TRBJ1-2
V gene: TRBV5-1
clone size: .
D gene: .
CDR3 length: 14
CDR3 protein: CASSLATVRDGYTF
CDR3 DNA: TGCGCCAGCAGCTTGGCCACGGTGAGGGATGGCTACACCTTC

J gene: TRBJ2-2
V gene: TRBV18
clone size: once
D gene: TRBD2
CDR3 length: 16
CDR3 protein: CASSPLQAGGAGELFF
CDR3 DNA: TGTGCCAGCTCACCACTTCAAGCGGGAGGGGCCGGGGAGCTGTTTTTT

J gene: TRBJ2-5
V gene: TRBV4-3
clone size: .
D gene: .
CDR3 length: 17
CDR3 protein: CASSQEYPAIGQETQYF
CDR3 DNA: TGCGCCAGCAGCCAGGAATACCCAGCGATCGGCCAAGAGACCCAGTACTTC

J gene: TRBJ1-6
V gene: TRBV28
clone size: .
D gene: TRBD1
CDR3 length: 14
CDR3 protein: CASSPGQGGSPLHF
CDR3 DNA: TGTGCCAGCAGCCCCGGACAGGGGGGTTCACCCCTCCACTTT

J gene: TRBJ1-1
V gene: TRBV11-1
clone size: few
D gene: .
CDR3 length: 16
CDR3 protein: CASSSQGLAVNTEAFF
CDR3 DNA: TGTGCCAGCAGCTCTCAGGGTTTGGCCGTGAACACTGAAGCTTTCTTT

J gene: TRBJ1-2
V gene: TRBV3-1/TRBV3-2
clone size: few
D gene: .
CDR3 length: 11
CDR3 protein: CASSRGRSYTF
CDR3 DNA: TGTGCCAGCAGCCGAGGTAGGAGCTACACCTTC

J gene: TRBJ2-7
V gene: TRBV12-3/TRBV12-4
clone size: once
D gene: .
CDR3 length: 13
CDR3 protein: CASSLAEAYEQYF
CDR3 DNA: TGTGCCAGCAGTTTAGCGGAGGCCTACGAGCAGTACTTC

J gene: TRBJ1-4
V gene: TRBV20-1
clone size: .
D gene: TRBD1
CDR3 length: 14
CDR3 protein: CSASQGQGHEKLFF
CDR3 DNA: TGCAGTGCTAGTCAGGGACAGGGGCATGAAAAACTGTTTTTT

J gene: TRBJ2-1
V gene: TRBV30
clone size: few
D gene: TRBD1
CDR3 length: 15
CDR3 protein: CAWTLLGQGGNEQFF
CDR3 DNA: TGTGCCTGGACCCTACTTGGACAGGGGGGGAATGAGCAGTTCTTC